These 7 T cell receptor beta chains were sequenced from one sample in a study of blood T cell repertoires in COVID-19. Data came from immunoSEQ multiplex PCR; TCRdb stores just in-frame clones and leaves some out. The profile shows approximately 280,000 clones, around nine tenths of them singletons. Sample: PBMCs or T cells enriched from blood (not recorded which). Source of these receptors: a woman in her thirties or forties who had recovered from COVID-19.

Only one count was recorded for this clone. The CDR3 DNA follows: TGCGCCAGCAGCCAAGATCGGGCGGGACCCACCTACAATGAGCAGTTCTTC. Protein sequence: CASSQDRAGPTYNEQFF. V is TRBV4-3 and J is TRBJ2-1; D is possibly TRBD2 (6 bases). Germline values: CDR1 LGHNA, CDR2 YSLEER. The V and J ends lost 0 bases and 2 bases respectively, with 14 bases between them. This CDR3 has 17 residues.

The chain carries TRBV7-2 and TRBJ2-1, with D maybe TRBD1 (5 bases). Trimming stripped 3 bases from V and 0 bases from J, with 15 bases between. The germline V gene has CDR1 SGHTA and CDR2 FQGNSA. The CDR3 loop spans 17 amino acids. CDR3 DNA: TGTGCCAGCAGCTTCGCTGGACGGACATCCTCCTACAATGAGCAGTTCTTC. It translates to CASSFAGRTSSYNEQFF.

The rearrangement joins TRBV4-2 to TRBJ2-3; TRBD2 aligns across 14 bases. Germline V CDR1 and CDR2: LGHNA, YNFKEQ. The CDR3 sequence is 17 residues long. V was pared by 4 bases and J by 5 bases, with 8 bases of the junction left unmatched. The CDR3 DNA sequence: TGTGCCAGCAGCCCCGGGACTAGCGGGAGTGTTGTAGATACGCAGTATTTT. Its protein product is CASSPGTSGSVVDTQYF.

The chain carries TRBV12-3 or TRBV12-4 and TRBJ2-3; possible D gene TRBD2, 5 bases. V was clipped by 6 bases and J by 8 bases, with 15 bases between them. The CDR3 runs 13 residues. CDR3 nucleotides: TGTGCCAGCAGGAATAGGGAGCCTCTTACGCAGTATTTT. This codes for CASRNREPLTQYF.

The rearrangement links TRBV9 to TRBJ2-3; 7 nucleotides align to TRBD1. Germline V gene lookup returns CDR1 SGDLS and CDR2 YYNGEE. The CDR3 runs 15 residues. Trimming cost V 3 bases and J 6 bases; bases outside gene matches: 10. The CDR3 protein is CASSEGAPGRDTQYF. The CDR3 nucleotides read TGTGCCAGCAGCGAGGGGGCCCCCGGCCGGGATACGCAGTATTTT.

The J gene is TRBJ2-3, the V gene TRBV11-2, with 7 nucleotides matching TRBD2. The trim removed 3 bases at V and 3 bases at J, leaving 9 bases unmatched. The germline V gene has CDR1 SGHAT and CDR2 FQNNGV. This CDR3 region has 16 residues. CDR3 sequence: CASSFRSGIGTDTQYF. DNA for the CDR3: TGTGCCAGCAGCTTTCGGAGCGGGATCGGAACAGATACGCAGTATTTT. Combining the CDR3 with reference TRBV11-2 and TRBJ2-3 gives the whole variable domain EAGVAQSPRYKIIEKRQSVAFWCNPISGHATLYWYQQILGQGPKLLIQFQNNGVVDDSQLPKDRFSAERLKGVDSTLKIQPAKLEDSAVYLCASSFRSGIGTDTQYFGPGTRLTVL.

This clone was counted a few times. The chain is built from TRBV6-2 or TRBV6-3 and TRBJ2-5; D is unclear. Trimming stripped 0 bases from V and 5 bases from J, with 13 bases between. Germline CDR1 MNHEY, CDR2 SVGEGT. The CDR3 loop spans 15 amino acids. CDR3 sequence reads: CASSYSIAHGETQYF. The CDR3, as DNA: TGTGCCAGCAGTTACTCGATCGCGCATGGTGAGACCCAGTACTTC.